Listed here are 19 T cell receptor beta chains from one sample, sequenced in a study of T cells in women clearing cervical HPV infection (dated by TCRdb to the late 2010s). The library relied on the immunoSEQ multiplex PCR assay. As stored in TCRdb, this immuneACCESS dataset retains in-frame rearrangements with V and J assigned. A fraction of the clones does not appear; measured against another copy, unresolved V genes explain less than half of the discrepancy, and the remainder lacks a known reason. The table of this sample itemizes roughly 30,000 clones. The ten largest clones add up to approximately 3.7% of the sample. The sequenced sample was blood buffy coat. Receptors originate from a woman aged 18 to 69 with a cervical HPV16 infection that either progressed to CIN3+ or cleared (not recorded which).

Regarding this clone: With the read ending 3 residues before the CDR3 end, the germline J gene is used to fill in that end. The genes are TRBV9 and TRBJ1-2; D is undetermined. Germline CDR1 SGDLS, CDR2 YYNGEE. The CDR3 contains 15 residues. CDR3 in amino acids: CASSVSSGSSYDYTF. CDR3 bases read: TGTGCCAGCAGCGTCTCTAGCGGGAGCTCCTACGAC. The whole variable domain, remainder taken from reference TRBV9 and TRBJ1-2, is DSGVTQTPKHLITATGQRVTLRCSPRSGDLSVYWYQQSLDQGLQFLIQYYNGEERAKGNILERFSAQQFPDLHSELNLSSLELGDSALYFCASSVSSGSSYDYTFGSGTRLTVV.

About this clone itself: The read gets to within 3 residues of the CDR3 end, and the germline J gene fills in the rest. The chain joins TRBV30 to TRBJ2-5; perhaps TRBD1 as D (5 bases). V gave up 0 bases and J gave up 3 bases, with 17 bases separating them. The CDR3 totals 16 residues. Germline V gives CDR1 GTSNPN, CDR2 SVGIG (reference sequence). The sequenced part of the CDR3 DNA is TGTGCCTGGAGTGTATTAGTCCGGGCAGGGAAAGAGACC. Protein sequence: CAWSVLVRAGKET. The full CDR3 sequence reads CAWSVLVRAGKETQYF.

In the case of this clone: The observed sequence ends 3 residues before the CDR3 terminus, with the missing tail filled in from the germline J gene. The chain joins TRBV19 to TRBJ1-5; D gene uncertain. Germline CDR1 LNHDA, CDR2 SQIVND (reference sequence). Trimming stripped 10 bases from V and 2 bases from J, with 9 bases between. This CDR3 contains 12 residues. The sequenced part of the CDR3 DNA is TGTGCCACTTCCTCGGGCAATCAGCCC. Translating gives CATSSGNQP. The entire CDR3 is CATSSGNQPQHF.

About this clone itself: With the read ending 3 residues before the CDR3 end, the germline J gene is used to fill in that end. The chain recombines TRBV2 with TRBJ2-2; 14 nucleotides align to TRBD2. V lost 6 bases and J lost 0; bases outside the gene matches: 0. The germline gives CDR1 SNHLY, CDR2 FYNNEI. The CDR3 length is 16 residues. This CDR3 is CASRGLAGANTGELFF. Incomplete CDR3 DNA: TGTGCCAGCAGGGGACTAGCGGGAGCGAACACCGGGGAG. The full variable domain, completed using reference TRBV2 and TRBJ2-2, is EPEVTQTPSHQVTQMGQEVILRCVPISNHLYFYWYRQILGQKVEFLVSFYNNEISEKSEIFDDQFSVERPDGSNFTLKIRSTKLEDSAMYFCASRGLAGANTGELFFGEGSRLTVL.

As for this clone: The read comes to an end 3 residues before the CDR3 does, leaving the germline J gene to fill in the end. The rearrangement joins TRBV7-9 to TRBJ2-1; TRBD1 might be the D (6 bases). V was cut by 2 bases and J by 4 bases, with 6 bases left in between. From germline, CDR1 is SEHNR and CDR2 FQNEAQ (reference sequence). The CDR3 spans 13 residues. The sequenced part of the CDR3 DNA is TGTGCCAGCAGCTTACAGGGGTACAATGAG. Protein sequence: CASSLQGYNE. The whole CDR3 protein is CASSLQGYNEQFF.

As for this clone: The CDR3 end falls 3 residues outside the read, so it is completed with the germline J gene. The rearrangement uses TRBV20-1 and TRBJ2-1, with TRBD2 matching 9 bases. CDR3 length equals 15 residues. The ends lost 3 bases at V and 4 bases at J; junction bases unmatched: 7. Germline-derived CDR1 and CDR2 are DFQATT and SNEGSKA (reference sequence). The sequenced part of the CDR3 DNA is TGCAGTGCTAGGGGACATAGCGGGAGTTACAATGAG. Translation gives CSARGHSGSYNE. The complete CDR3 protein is CSARGHSGSYNEQFF.

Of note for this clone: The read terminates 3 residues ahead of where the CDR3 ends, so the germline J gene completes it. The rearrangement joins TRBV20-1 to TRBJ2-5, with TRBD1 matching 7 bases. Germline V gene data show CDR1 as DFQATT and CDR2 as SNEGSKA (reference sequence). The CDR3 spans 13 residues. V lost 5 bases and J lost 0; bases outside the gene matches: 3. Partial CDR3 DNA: TGCAGTGCTTCCGGGACAGACCAAGAGACC. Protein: CSASGTDQET. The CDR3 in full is CSASGTDQETQYF.

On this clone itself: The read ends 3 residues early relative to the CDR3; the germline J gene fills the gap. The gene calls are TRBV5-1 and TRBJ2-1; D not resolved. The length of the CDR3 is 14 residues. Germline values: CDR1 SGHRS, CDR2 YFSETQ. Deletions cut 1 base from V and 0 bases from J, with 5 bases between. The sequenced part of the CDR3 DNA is TGCGCCAGCAGCTTGACCGGCTCCTACAATGAG. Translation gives CASSLTGSYNE. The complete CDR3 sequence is CASSLTGSYNEQFF.

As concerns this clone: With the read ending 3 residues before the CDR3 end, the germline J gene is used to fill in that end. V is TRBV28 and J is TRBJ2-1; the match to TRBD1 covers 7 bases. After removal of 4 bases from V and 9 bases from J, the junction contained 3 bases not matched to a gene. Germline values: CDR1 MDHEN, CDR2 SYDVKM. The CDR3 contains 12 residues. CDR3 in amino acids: CASSYNRGEQFF. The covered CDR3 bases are TGTGCCAGCAGTTATAACAGGGGTGAG. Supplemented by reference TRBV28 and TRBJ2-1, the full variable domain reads DVKVTQSSRYLVKRTGEKVFLECVQDMDHENMFWYRQDPGLGLRLIYFSYDVKMKEKGDIPEGYSVSREKKERFSLILESASTNQTSMYLCASSYNRGEQFFGPGTRLTVL.

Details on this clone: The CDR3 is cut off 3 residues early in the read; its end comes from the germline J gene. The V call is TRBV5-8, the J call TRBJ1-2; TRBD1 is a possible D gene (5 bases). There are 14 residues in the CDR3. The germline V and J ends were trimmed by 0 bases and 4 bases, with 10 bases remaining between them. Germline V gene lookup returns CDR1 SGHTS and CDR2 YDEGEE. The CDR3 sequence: CASSLAGNGYGYTF. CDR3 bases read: TGTGCCAGCAGCTTGGCAGGGAATGGCTATGGC.

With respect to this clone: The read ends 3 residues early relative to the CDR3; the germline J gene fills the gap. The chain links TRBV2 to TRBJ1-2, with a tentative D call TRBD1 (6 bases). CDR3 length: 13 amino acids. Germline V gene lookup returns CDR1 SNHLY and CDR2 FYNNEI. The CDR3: CASSEDRVRSYTF. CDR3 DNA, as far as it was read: TGTGCCAGCAGTGAAGACAGGGTTCGGAGC. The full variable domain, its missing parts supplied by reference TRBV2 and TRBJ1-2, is EPEVTQTPSHQVTQMGQEVILRCVPISNHLYFYWYRQILGQKVEFLVSFYNNEISEKSEIFDDQFSVERPDGSNFTLKIRSTKLEDSAMYFCASSEDRVRSYTFGSGTRLTVV.

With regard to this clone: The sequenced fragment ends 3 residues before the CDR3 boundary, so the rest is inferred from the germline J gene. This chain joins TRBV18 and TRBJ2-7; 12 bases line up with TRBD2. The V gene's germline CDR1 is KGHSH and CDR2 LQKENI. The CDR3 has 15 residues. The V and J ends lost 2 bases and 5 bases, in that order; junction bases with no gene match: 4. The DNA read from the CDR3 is TGTGCCAGCTCACCAGGACTAGCGGGAATCGACGAG. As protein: CASSPGLAGIDE. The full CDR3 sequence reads CASSPGLAGIDEQYF.

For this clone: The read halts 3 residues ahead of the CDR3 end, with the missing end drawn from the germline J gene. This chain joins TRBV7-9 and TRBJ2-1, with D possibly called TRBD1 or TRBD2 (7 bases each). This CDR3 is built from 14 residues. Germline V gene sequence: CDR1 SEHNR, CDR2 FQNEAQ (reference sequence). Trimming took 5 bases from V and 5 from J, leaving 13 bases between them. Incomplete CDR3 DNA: TGTGCCAGCAGCCTACAGGGGAGGGACAATGAG. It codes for CASSLQGRDNE. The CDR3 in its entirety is CASSLQGRDNEQFF.

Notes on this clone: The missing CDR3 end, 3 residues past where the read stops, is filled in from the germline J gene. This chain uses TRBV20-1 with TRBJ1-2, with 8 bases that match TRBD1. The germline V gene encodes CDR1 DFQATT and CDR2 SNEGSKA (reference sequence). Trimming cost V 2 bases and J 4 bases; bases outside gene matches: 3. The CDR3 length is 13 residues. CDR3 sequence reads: CSARSGTGYGYTF. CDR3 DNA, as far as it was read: TGCAGTGCTAGAAGCGGGACAGGCTATGGC.

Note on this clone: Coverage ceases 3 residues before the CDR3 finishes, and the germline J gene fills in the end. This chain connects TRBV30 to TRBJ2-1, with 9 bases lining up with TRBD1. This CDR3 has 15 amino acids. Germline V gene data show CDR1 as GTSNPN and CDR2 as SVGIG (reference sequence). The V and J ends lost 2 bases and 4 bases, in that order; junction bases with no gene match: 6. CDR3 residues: CAWSRGTGSYNEQFF. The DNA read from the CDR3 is TGTGCCTGGAGTCGTGGGACAGGGAGTTACAATGAG.

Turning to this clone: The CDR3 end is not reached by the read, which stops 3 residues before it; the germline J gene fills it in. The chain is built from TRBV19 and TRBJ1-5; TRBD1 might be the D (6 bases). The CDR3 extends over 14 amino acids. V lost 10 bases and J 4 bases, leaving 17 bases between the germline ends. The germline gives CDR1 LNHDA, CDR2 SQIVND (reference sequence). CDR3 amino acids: CATEGGAGNQPQHF. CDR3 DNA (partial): TGTGCCACCGAGGGGGGGGCGGGTAATCAGCCC.

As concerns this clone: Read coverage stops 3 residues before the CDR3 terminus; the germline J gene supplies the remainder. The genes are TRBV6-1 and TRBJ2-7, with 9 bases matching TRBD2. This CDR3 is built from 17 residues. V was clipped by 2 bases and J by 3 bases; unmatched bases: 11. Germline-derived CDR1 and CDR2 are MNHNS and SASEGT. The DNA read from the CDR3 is TGTGCCAGCAGTGAATGGCGGCTAGCGGGGACCAACTACGAG. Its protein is CASSEWRLAGTNYE. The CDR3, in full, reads CASSEWRLAGTNYEQYF.

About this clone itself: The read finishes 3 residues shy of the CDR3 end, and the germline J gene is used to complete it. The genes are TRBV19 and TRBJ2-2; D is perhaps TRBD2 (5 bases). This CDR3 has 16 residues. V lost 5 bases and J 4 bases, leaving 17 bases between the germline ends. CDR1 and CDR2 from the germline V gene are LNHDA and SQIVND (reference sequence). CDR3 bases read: TGTGCCAGTAGTGGTCGAGCGGAGCGCTTCACCGGGGAG. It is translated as CASSGRAERFTGE. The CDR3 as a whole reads CASSGRAERFTGELFF.

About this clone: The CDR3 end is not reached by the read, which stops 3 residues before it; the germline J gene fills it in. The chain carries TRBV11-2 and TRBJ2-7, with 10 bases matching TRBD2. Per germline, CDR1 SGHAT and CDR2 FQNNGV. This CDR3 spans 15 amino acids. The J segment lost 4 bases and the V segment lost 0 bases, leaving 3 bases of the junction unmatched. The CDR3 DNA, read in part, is TGTGCCAGCAGCTTAGATCGGACTAGCGGATACGAG. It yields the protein CASSLDRTSGYE. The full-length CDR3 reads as CASSLDRTSGYEQYF.